A selection of T cell receptor beta chains follows, all from one sample in a study of blood T cell repertoires in COVID-19. The table came from immunoSEQ multiplex PCR; TCRdb's copy has only in-frame clones and leaves some out. The sample holds more than 35,000 clones, approximately 86% seen once. What was sequenced was peripheral blood. The receptors derive from a man aged 55 to 70 with acute or convalescent COVID-19. The CDR3 runs from the conserved cysteine through the conserved F or W. Fields, in order: D gene, clone size, V gene, J gene, CDR3 protein, CDR3 DNA. D genes are given only for firm matches. Some rows mark clone size as missing; the rest say once, few, many or name a class of expanded clone.

TRBD1	NA	TRBV27	TRBJ2-2	CASSPGGRAYTGELFF	TGTGCCAGCAGTCCAGGGGGTCGAGCATACACCGGGGAGCTGTTTTTT
NA	NA	TRBV6-2/TRBV6-3	TRBJ1-5	CASSYLQGLNQPQHF	TGTGCCAGCAGTTACCTTCAGGGGCTCAATCAGCCCCAGCATTTT
TRBD1	once	TRBV6-5	TRBJ2-7	CASNSDRGGEQYF	TGTGCCAGCAACTCGGACAGGGGGGGCGAGCAGTACTTC
NA	once	TRBV14	TRBJ2-1	CASSQGTYNEQFF	TGTGCCAGCAGCCAAGGAACTTACAATGAGCAGTTCTTC
TRBD1	NA	TRBV2	TRBJ1-3	CASRRDRETGNTIYF	TGTGCCAGCAGAAGGGACAGGGAAACTGGAAACACCATATATTTT
TRBD1	NA	TRBV12-3/TRBV12-4	TRBJ1-2	CASSLGQGDRYTF	TGTGCCAGCAGTCTAGGACAGGGGGATCGCTACACCTTC
TRBD2	NA	TRBV27	TRBJ2-3	CASSSLAGMGHTQYF	TGTGCCAGCAGTTCACTAGCGGGAATGGGGCATACGCAGTATTTT
NA	NA	TRBV27	TRBJ2-5	CASSFSGTSETQYF	TGTGCCAGCAGTTTTTCCGGGACATCGGAGACCCAGTACTTC
TRBD1	few	TRBV19	TRBJ1-5	CASQGQGGGQPQHF	TGTGCCAGCCAGGGACAGGGCGGGGGTCAGCCCCAGCATTTT
TRBD1	NA	TRBV5-5	TRBJ2-6	CASRLTGAGANVLTF	TGTGCCAGCAGGTTAACAGGGGCCGGGGCCAACGTCCTGACTTTC
TRBD2	NA	TRBV5-6	TRBJ2-1	CASSFSSGGNNEQFF	TGTGCCAGCAGCTTCTCTAGCGGGGGAAACAATGAGCAGTTCTTC
TRBD2	NA	TRBV28	TRBJ2-5	CASSNRLAGGRETQYF	TGTGCCAGCAGTAACCGACTAGCGGGAGGGAGGGAGACCCAGTACTTC
TRBD2	NA	TRBV5-1	TRBJ2-3	CASSLLAESTDTQYF	TGCGCCAGCAGCTTACTAGCGGAAAGCACAGATACGCAGTATTTT
NA	NA	TRBV6-5	TRBJ1-1	CASSLVEGSTEAFF	TGTGCCAGCAGTTTGGTCGAGGGATCCACTGAAGCTTTCTTT
TRBD1	NA	TRBV4-3	TRBJ2-2	CASSQSGTGSGELFF	TGCGCCAGCAGCCAGTCCGGGACAGGGTCCGGGGAGCTGTTTTTT
TRBD2	NA	TRBV2	TRBJ2-3	CASTQGRGDTQYF	TGTGCCAGCACCCAAGGGAGGGGAGATACGCAGTATTTT
TRBD1	once	TRBV9	TRBJ1-6	CASSVGTGESPLHF	TGTGCCAGCAGCGTAGGGACAGGGGAGTCACCCCTCCACTTT
NA	NA	TRBV6-5	TRBJ1-2	CASSPQPGQTYGYTF	TGTGCCAGCAGCCCCCAACCCGGACAGACCTATGGCTACACCTTC
TRBD1	NA	TRBV3-1/TRBV3-2	TRBJ1-2	CASSQVTGEGVYTF	TGTGCCAGCAGCCAAGTGACAGGGGAAGGAGTCTACACCTTC
TRBD2	NA	TRBV5-4	TRBJ2-1	CASSLFSAGEQFF	TGTGCCAGCAGCTTATTCTCAGCGGGAGAGCAGTTCTTC
TRBD2	NA	TRBV28	TRBJ2-2	CAGGRGFTGELFF	TGTGCCGGCGGGAGGGGGTTCACCGGGGAGCTGTTTTTT
NA	NA	TRBV4-3	TRBJ2-1	CASSQEGGAPYNEQFF	TGCGCCAGCAGCCAAGAAGGCGGGGCCCCCTACAATGAGCAGTTCTTC
TRBD2	NA	TRBV18	TRBJ2-2	CASSPRQIRTSGTGELFF	TGTGCCAGCTCACCACGTCAAATAAGGACTAGCGGCACCGGGGAGCTGTTTTTT
TRBD1	NA	TRBV7-2	TRBJ1-2	CASSPPGQHYGYTF	TGTGCCAGCAGCCCACCGGGACAGCACTATGGCTACACCTTC
NA	NA	TRBV28	TRBJ2-1	CASSPGTAPSNEQFF	TGTGCCAGCAGCCCCGGGACTGCCCCTAGTAATGAGCAGTTCTTC
NA	NA	TRBV9	TRBJ1-1	CASSVGRGTREAFF	TGTGCCAGCAGCGTAGGGAGGGGCACGAGGGAAGCTTTCTTT
TRBD1	NA	TRBV18	TRBJ1-2	CASSPLQGASDGYTF	TGTGCCAGCTCACCGTTACAGGGGGCGTCTGATGGCTACACCTTC
TRBD1	NA	TRBV5-6	TRBJ2-2	CASSLRQGDAGELFF	TGTGCCAGCAGCTTGAGACAGGGCGATGCCGGGGAGCTGTTTTTT
TRBD1	NA	TRBV6-5	TRBJ1-1	CASSSGQGIAEAFF	TGTGCCAGCAGTTCCGGACAGGGGATCGCTGAAGCTTTCTTT
NA	NA	TRBV28	TRBJ1-2	CASNQKVWPAGYTF	TGTGCCAGCAACCAAAAAGTTTGGCCTGCTGGCTACACCTTC
NA	NA	TRBV11-2	TRBJ2-7	CASSLQGLPTYEQYF	TGTGCCAGCAGCCTCCAAGGACTACCAACCTACGAGCAGTACTTC
NA	NA	TRBV4-3	TRBJ1-3	CASSQGNGGGGNTIYF	TGCGCCAGCAGCCAAGGGAACGGCGGGGGAGGAAACACCATATATTTT
NA	NA	TRBV19	TRBJ1-6	CASSSQRGPDNSPLHF	TGTGCCAGTAGCTCCCAACGGGGTCCCGATAATTCACCCCTCCACTTT
NA	NA	TRBV2	TRBJ2-7	CASSERREKLYEQYF	TGTGCCAGCAGTGAACGGCGGGAAAAGTTGTACGAGCAGTACTTC
NA	NA	TRBV28	TRBJ2-7	CASSLIIGTSRFEQYF	TGTGCCAGCAGTTTAATTATAGGGACATCCAGATTCGAGCAGTACTTC
NA	NA	TRBV5-1	TRBJ1-4	CASSLGARGEEKLFF	TGCGCCAGCAGCTTGGGGGCCAGGGGAGAGGAAAAACTGTTTTTT
TRBD1	NA	TRBV19	TRBJ2-1	CASSKRDRGYNEQFF	TGTGCCAGTAGTAAGAGGGACAGGGGCTACAATGAGCAGTTCTTC
TRBD1	few	TRBV7-8	TRBJ2-1	CASSRPLQGSEQFF	TGTGCCAGCAGCCGACCTCTACAGGGGAGCGAGCAGTTCTTC
TRBD1	NA	TRBV7-9	TRBJ1-1	CASSVWTGGWFSITEAFF	TGTGCCAGCAGCGTATGGACAGGGGGATGGTTTTCGATCACTGAAGCTTTCTTT
NA	NA	TRBV18	TRBJ1-6	CASRQGIDSPLHF	TGTGCCAGCCGCCAGGGCATCGATTCACCCCTCCACTTT
TRBD1	NA	TRBV10-2	TRBJ2-1	CASSEPGQGWEQFF	TGCGCCAGCAGTGAGCCGGGACAGGGGTGGGAGCAGTTCTTC
NA	NA	TRBV19	TRBJ1-1	CASSTQPRNTEAFF	TGTGCCAGTAGTACTCAACCCAGGAACACTGAAGCTTTCTTT
NA	NA	TRBV24-1	TRBJ1-1	CATTGKQGSEAFF	TGTGCCACCACGGGCAAACAGGGTTCGGAAGCTTTCTTT
NA	NA	TRBV24-1	TRBJ2-1	CATSDLGAASYNEQFF	TGTGCCACCAGTGATTTAGGAGCGGCCTCCTACAATGAGCAGTTCTTC
NA	once	TRBV12-3/TRBV12-4	TRBJ2-1	CASSLISYNEQFF	TGTGCCAGCAGTTTAATATCCTACAATGAGCAGTTCTTC
NA	NA	TRBV18	TRBJ1-1	CASSEVASTEAFF	TGTGCCAGCTCAGAGGTCGCGAGCACTGAAGCTTTCTTT
TRBD1	NA	TRBV5-1	TRBJ1-4	CASSRDRGQYEKLFF	TGCGCCAGCAGCAGGGACAGGGGGCAGTATGAAAAACTGTTTTTT
TRBD2	NA	TRBV28	TRBJ2-7	CASSFAGGRTYEQYF	TGTGCCAGCAGTTTCGCGGGAGGCCGAACCTACGAGCAGTACTTC
TRBD2	NA	TRBV27	TRBJ2-3	CASSPPTGGADTQYF	TGTGCCAGCAGTCCCCCCACGGGGGGGGCAGATACGCAGTATTTT
TRBD1	NA	TRBV6-2/TRBV6-3	TRBJ1-5	CASSSNPTGGNNQPQHF	TGTGCCAGCAGTTCCAACCCGACAGGGGGCAACAATCAGCCCCAGCATTTT
NA	NA	TRBV6-4	TRBJ2-7	CASSECPGRGQREQYF	TGTGCCAGCAGTGAATGCCCAGGGCGGGGTCAACGGGAGCAGTACTTC
NA	NA	TRBV27	TRBJ2-7	CASSFRGTDYEQYF	TGTGCCAGCAGTTTTAGGGGGACGGATTACGAGCAGTACTTC
NA	once	TRBV5-1	TRBJ2-3	CASSLDGTDTQYF	TGCGCCAGCAGCTTGGACGGGACAGATACGCAGTATTTT
TRBD2	NA	TRBV6-6	TRBJ2-1	CASSETRTGGQGQFF	TGTGCCAGCAGTGAGACTAGAACGGGAGGGCAAGGGCAGTTCTTC
NA	once	TRBV28	TRBJ2-7	CASSTSTYEQYF	TGTGCCAGCAGTACCTCTACCTACGAGCAGTACTTC